Following are 14 T cell receptor beta chains from one sample sequenced in a study of vaccination effects on CD4 cells after COVID-19. The antigens of these receptors remain unknown. Ahead of sequencing, the ViraFEST assay grew antigen-specific CD4+ T cells using viral peptide pools. When ten to eleven days of culture had elapsed, CD4+ T cells were isolated. Nucleocapsid antibodies were negative in the vaccine recipients, who had never had SARS-CoV-2 infection. Clones were read by immunoSEQ multiplex PCR, and TCRdb kept only the in-frame ones, dropping some. The sample yields 41,000 or so clones, under 75% seen once. The source was CD4+ T cells from PBMCs cultured with HCoV-OC43 spike peptides, collected before COVID-19 vaccination. Subset described: HCoV-OC43 spike overlapping peptide pool stimulation. These receptor sequences come from a human donor who received a COVID-19 vaccine.

The V call is TRBV27, the J call TRBJ2-1; TRBD2 might be the D (5 bases). The CDR3 runs to 14 residues. Trimming shortened V by 7 bases and J by 0 bases, and 10 bases separated the two germline ends. Germline assignment: CDR1 MNHEY and CDR2 SMNVEV (reference sequence). CDR3 sequence (DNA): TGTGCCAGCATGGAGGTGAGCTCCTACAATGAGCAGTTCTTC. It codes for CASMEVSSYNEQFF.

V usage is TRBV21-1 and J usage is TRBJ2-3; TRBD2, the D gene given by the table, was not confirmed from the DNA. TRBV21-1 is a pseudogene. CDR3 length: 14 residues. CDR3 sequence (DNA): TGTGCCAGCAGCAATAAAAAGACTAGTGATACGCAGTATTTT. It encodes CASSNKKTSDTQYF.

The V call is TRBV11-3, the J call TRBJ2-5; the D gene is possibly TRBD1 (5 bases). Germline V gene data show CDR1 as SGHNT and CDR2 as YENEEA. The V end lost 1 base, the J end lost 4 bases, and 7 bases lay between the germline ends. The CDR3 has 13 amino acids. CDR3 loop: CASSLVQGETQYF. Written as DNA, the CDR3 is TGTGCCAGCAGCTTAGTCCAGGGAGAGACCCAGTACTTC.

This clone has a handful of counts. The chain is built from TRBV19 and TRBJ1-5; 12 nucleotides match TRBD1. Trimming at V came to 1 base and at J to 4 bases, leaving 8 bases not matched to a gene. CDR1 is LNHDA, CDR2 SQIVND, per germline (reference sequence). CDR3 length equals 18 residues. CDR3 sequence (DNA): TGTGCCAGTAGTATAGGAGGGACAGGGGGCGCAGGGAATCAGCCCCAGCATTTT. Protein product: CASSIGGTGGAGNQPQHF.

The chain combines TRBV24-1 with TRBJ2-3; 12 bases agree with TRBD2. Germline CDR1 KGHDR, CDR2 SFDVKD. CDR3 size: 17 residues. The V gene end was trimmed by 2 bases and the J gene end by 5 bases; junction bases not matched to a gene: 7. The CDR3 sequence: CATSDSRLAGAGDTQYF. The CDR3 bases are TGTGCCACCAGTGATTCTCGACTAGCGGGGGCAGGAGATACGCAGTATTTT.

The rearrangement uses TRBV28 and TRBJ2-2; 11 positions match TRBD2. Unmatched junction bases numbered 6, after V lost 7 bases and J lost 2 bases. This CDR3 has 16 residues. The germline V gene encodes CDR1 MDHEN and CDR2 SYDVKM. CDR3 DNA: TGTGCCAGCAAAACAGGACTAGCGGGTAACACCGGGGAGCTGTTTTTT. It yields the protein CASKTGLAGNTGELFF. Complete variable domain (other parts from reference TRBV28 and TRBJ2-2): DVKVTQSSRYLVKRTGEKVFLECVQDMDHENMFWYRQDPGLGLRLIYFSYDVKMKEKGDIPEGYSVSREKKERFSLILESASTNQTSMYLCASKTGLAGNTGELFFGEGSRLTVL.

Ten or more counts support this clone. The V call is TRBV30, the J call TRBJ1-6; D ambiguous. Trimming pared 2 bases from V and 13 bases from J, leaving 6 bases between. The CDR3 spans 10 residues. Germline CDR1 and CDR2: GTSNPN and SVGIG (reference sequence). CDR3 nucleotides: TGTGCCTGGAGTAAACCGCCCCTCCACTTT. This encodes CAWSKPPLHF.

The gene calls are TRBV6-2 or TRBV6-3 and TRBJ2-3; possible D gene TRBD2, 7 bases. CDR3 length: 14 residues. The germline CDR1 and CDR2 sequences are MNHEY and SVGEGT. Trimming took 2 bases from V and 4 from J, leaving 10 bases between them. The CDR3 coding sequence is TGTGCCAGCAGTTACGGGGGGGCGGCAGATACGCAGTATTTT. This gives the protein CASSYGGAADTQYF.

This chain connects TRBV5-4 to TRBJ1-4, with unresolved D. CDR3 size: 16 residues. Germline loops: CDR1 SGHNT, CDR2 YYREEE (reference sequence). Trimming removed 4 bases at V and 0 bases at J, with 13 bases between. The CDR3 protein is CASSGGPHATNEKLFF. The CDR3 DNA sequence: TGTGCCAGCAGCGGAGGCCCCCATGCAACTAATGAAAAACTGTTTTTT.

The gene calls are TRBV27 and TRBJ1-1, with D maybe TRBD1 (5 bases). V gave up 3 bases and J gave up 6 bases, with 14 bases separating them. The CDR3 totals 14 residues. Looked up from germline, CDR1 is MNHEY and CDR2 is SMNVEV (reference sequence). The CDR3 DNA sequence: TGTGCCAGCAGTTTCTCGTCCGACAGCTCTGAAGCTTTCTTT. It specifies CASSFSSDSSEAFF.

V gene TRBV12-5 combines with J gene TRBJ1-1; D gene unclear. The CDR3 is 13 amino acids. Trimming cost V 2 bases and J 2 bases, with 6 bases left between them. Germline loops: CDR1 LGHNT, CDR2 FRNRAP. The CDR3 here is CASGLLANTEAFF. The CDR3 DNA reads TGTGCTAGTGGTTTGCTGGCAAACACTGAAGCTTTCTTT.

The chain joins TRBV30 to TRBJ2-7; D is unclear. The CDR3 runs 11 residues. V gave up 2 bases and J gave up 5 bases, with 7 bases separating them. The germline CDR1 and CDR2 sequences are GTSNPN and SVGIG (reference sequence). The CDR3 DNA reads TGTGCCTGGAGTACGGCGGACGAGCAGTACTTC. Protein sequence: CAWSTADEQYF. The entire variable domain, with the rest obtained from reference TRBV30 and TRBJ2-7, is as follows: SQTIHQWPATLVQPVGSPLSLECTVEGTSNPNLYWYRQAAGRGLQLLFYSVGIGQISSEVPQNLSASRPQDRQFILSSKKLLLSDSGFYLCAWSTADEQYFGPGTRLTVT.

About this clone itself: Sequence at one end of the junction differs from germline and may be a read error. The V and J genes are TRBV7-7 and TRBJ2-5, with D possibly TRBD2 on 5 matching bases. CDR3 size: 15 residues. Per the germline V gene, CDR1 is SSHAT and CDR2 is FNYEAQ (reference sequence). Here the CDR3 reads CASSWTDSRRETQYF. The CDR3 DNA sequence: TGTGCTAGCAGCTGGACGGACTCCCGGCGGGAGACCCAGTACTTC.

The sample holds a few counts of this clone. The gene calls are TRBV5-4 and TRBJ2-7; 8 nucleotides align to TRBD1. Germline values: CDR1 SGHNT, CDR2 YYREEE (reference sequence). The trim removed 4 bases at V and 2 bases at J, leaving 8 bases unmatched. The CDR3 is 15 amino acids. The DNA of the CDR3 is TGTGCCAGCAGCGATAGGAACAGGGGGACCTACGAGCAGTACTTC. Its translation is CASSDRNRGTYEQYF.